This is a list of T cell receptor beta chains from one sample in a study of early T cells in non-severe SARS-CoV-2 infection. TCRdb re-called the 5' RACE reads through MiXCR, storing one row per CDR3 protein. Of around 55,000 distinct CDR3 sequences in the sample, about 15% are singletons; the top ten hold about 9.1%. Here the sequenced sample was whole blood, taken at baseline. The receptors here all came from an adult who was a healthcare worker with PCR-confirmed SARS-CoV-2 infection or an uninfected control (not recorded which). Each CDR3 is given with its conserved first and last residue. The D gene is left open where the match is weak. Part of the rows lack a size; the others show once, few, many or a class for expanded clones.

TGTGCCAGCTCACCACAAGGAGGCTACGAGCAGTACTTC	CASSPQGGYEQYF	.	TRBV18	.	TRBJ2-7
TGTGCCAGCAGCCAAGATCTGGGAAGCAATGAAGCTTTCTTT	CASSQDLGSNEAFF	.	TRBV3-1	.	TRBJ1-1
TGTGCCATCAGGCTAGCGCCGCCAGATACGCAGTATTTT	CAIRLAPPDTQYF	.	TRBV10-3	many	TRBJ2-3
TGCAGTGCTAGAGTCAAAGGGGGGCTGGAGACCCAGTACTTC	CSARVKGGLETQYF	.	TRBV20-1	many	TRBJ2-5
TGCGCCAGCAGTGGTAAACTAGCGGGTCACGAGCAGTACTTC	CASSGKLAGHEQYF	TRBD2	TRBV10-1	many	TRBJ2-7
TGTGCCATCAGTGAGTCGACAGGGAGGGGTACCACTGAAGCTTTCTTT	CAISESTGRGTTEAFF	TRBD1	TRBV10-3	many	TRBJ1-1
TGCGCCAGCAGCCCAGGGGTTGATTCACCCCTCCACTTT	CASSPGVDSPLHF	.	TRBV5-1	few	TRBJ1-6
TGTGCCAGCAGTTTCGGACCGGGCTACGAGCAGTACTTC	CASSFGPGYEQYF	.	TRBV27	many	TRBJ2-7
TGTGCCAGCCGTACACGGACTACCTACAATGAGCAGTTCTTC	CASRTRTTYNEQFF	.	TRBV2	.	TRBJ2-1
TGTGCCAGCAGTTACTTCGTTCAGCGGGGGCAAAGGGAACACACAGATACGCAGTATTTT	CASSYFVQRGQREHTDTQYF	TRBD2	TRBV6-2/TRBV6-3	.	TRBJ2-3
TGTGCCACCAGTGATTCTACAGGCTCGGGTGAAAAACTGTTTTTT	CATSDSTGSGEKLFF	.	TRBV24-1	.	TRBJ1-4
TGTGCCAGCAGCCTTCGGGGGAGATACAATGAGCAGTTCTTC	CASSLRGRYNEQFF	.	TRBV13	few	TRBJ2-1
TGTGCCAGCAGCTTAGTCGGCGGGGAGCTGTTTTTT	CASSLVGGELFF	.	TRBV7-9	few	TRBJ2-2
TGTGCCATCAGACTCGGAGAGAACACTGAAGCTTTCTTT	CAIRLGENTEAFF	.	TRBV10-3	once	TRBJ1-1
TGCAGCGTTGCCCCCTCTCCGACAGGGAGCTACGAGCAGTACTTC	CSVAPSPTGSYEQYF	TRBD1	TRBV29-1	many	TRBJ2-7
TGTGCCAGCAGTTTATTAGCGGGAGGAGATACGCAGTATTTT	CASSLLAGGDTQYF	TRBD2	TRBV28	.	TRBJ2-3
TGCAGTGCTAGAGATCTAATCACCGGGGAGCTGTTTTTT	CSARDLITGELFF	.	TRBV20-1	many	TRBJ2-2
TGTGCCTGGAGTGTATTGGGGCAGAGTAATTCACCCCTCCACTTT	CAWSVLGQSNSPLHF	.	TRBV30	few	TRBJ1-6
TGCAGCGCAAAGGGATCCTCGGGCACAGATACGCAGTATTTT	CSAKGSSGTDTQYF	.	TRBV29-1	few	TRBJ2-3
TGTGCCAGCAGTTATTGGAAACAAGAGACCCAGTACTTC	CASSYWKQETQYF	.	TRBV6-6	few	TRBJ2-5
TGTGCCAGCAGCTTACTTGCAGGTCTGAGCACAGATACGCAGTATTTT	CASSLLAGLSTDTQYF	.	TRBV7-9	few	TRBJ2-3
TGCAGTGCTAGAGGGACAGACAACACTGAAGCTTTCTTT	CSARGTDNTEAFF	.	TRBV20-1	.	TRBJ1-1
TGTGCCAGCAGCTCACAGGGAACTGAAGCTTTCTTT	CASSSQGTEAFF	.	TRBV9	.	TRBJ1-1
TGTGCCAGCTCACCATACAGGGATCAGCCCCAGCATTTT	CASSPYRDQPQHF	.	TRBV18	few	TRBJ1-5
TGCAGCGTTCAACCCGGGACCGATTCTTCCTACGAGCAGTACTTC	CSVQPGTDSSYEQYF	.	TRBV29-1	.	TRBJ2-7
TGTGCCAGCCGCTCACCCGGGACTAGCGCGAACACCGGGGAGCTGTTTTTT	CASRSPGTSANTGELFF	TRBD2	TRBV5-4	many	TRBJ2-2
TGTGCCACCAGTGACCAAAGCGACTTCACCGGGGAGCTGTTTTTT	CATSDQSDFTGELFF	.	TRBV24-1	.	TRBJ2-2
TGTGCCAGCAGTAACCGACAGGGGGCTGGGGTAGAGACCCAGTACTTC	CASSNRQGAGVETQYF	TRBD1	TRBV12-3/TRBV12-4	.	TRBJ2-5
TGCGCCAGCACCTTCGTGACAGCTTCCACAGATACGCAGTATTTT	CASTFVTASTDTQYF	.	TRBV5-1	few	TRBJ2-3